The clone carrying this T cell receptor (beta chain) appeared many times. Antigen: not known. This specimen comes from a study of early T cells in non-severe SARS-CoV-2 infection. Findings of the study overall: Matching with VDJdb favored anti-spike CD8 responses (missing private and CD4 specificities).

Attachment of unique molecular identifiers to individual cDNA molecules was performed. Using its own MiXCR run on the 5' RACE reads, TCRdb lists one record per CDR3 protein. The data show about 66,000 distinct CDR3 sequences, with approximately 9% seen just once and approximately 3% held by the top ten. The germline gives CDR1 GTSNPN, CDR2 SVGIG (reference sequence). V lost 0 bases, J lost 5 bases, and 16 bases lay in between. CDR3 length equals 15 residues. The TCR comes from an adult who was a healthcare worker with PCR-confirmed SARS-CoV-2 infection or an uninfected control (not recorded which). Sequencing input: whole blood. The chain couples TRBV30 to TRBJ1-2; possibly TRBD1 for D (5 bases). CDR3 nucleotides: TGTGCCTGGAGTGTACTTAGGGGCGCCGGATATGGCTACACCTTC. This gives the protein CAWSVLRGAGYGYTF.